These 28 T cell receptor beta chains share one sample of origin, sequenced in a study of blood T cell repertoires in COVID-19. The assay was immunoSEQ multiplex PCR, and TCRdb's table has in-frame clones only and misses some. The sample yields 50,000 to 70,000 clones, roughly 80% seen once. The sample taken for sequencing was peripheral blood. The receptors come from a man aged 55 to 69 with acute or convalescent COVID-19.

This chain joins TRBV15 and TRBJ1-4; 10 bases map to TRBD1. J lost 7 bases, V lost 1 base, and 3 bases had no gene match. Germline lookup yields CDR1 LNHNV and CDR2 YYDKDF (reference sequence). The CDR3 extends over 15 amino acids. This CDR3 reads CATSRARTGGEKLFF. CDR3 nucleotide sequence: TGTGCCACCAGCAGAGCCCGGACAGGGGGTGAAAAACTGTTTTTT.

V is TRBV19 and J is TRBJ1-1, with no clear D. V lost 3 bases, J lost 6 bases, and 8 bases lay in between. Germline V lookup: CDR1 LNHDA, CDR2 SQIVND (reference sequence). The CDR3 totals 12 residues. The CDR3 protein is CASSIGQAEAFF. CDR3 coding DNA: TGTGCCAGTAGTATTGGGCAGGCTGAAGCTTTCTTT.

V and J are TRBV2 and TRBJ1-4, with TRBD1 matching over 7 bases. Germline V gene sequence: CDR1 SNHLY, CDR2 FYNNEI. V gave up 4 bases and J gave up 6 bases; unmatched junction bases: 5. The length of the CDR3 is 14 residues. The CDR3 nucleotides are TGTGCCAGCAGTGGAAACAGGGGTGATGAAAAACTGTTTTTT. It specifies CASSGNRGDEKLFF.

This chain joins TRBV12-3 or TRBV12-4 and TRBJ1-2; tentative D call: TRBD1 (6 bases). The CDR3 loop spans 11 amino acids. V was pared by 6 bases and J by 8 bases, with 10 bases between. CDR3 sequence (DNA): TGTGCCAGCAGCGGGACAAACGGCTACACCTTC. This encodes CASSGTNGYTF.

The gene calls are TRBV7-9 and TRBJ2-1; TRBD1 matches 7 bases. Per germline, CDR1 SEHNR and CDR2 FQNEAQ (reference sequence). The trim removed 3 bases at V and 4 bases at J, leaving 3 bases unmatched. The CDR3 sequence is 14 residues long. The CDR3 sequence is CASSFTGEYNEQFF. The CDR3 DNA reads TGTGCCAGCAGCTTTACAGGGGAGTACAATGAGCAGTTCTTC.

This chain connects TRBV15 to TRBJ2-3; D might be TRBD1 (6 bases). Germline V gene sequence: CDR1 LNHNV, CDR2 YYDKDF (reference sequence). The CDR3 has 16 amino acids. The germline V and J ends were trimmed by 2 bases and 0 bases, with 12 bases remaining between them. The CDR3 region has the DNA TGTGCCACCAGCAGACTAAAGGGGGTCAGCACAGATACGCAGTATTTT. It yields the protein CATSRLKGVSTDTQYF.

This clone was counted a few times. The chain joins TRBV4-1 to TRBJ1-2; tentative D call: TRBD1 (5 bases). The ends were cut back, 0 bases at V and 0 bases at J, with 14 bases in the middle. CDR1 and CDR2 (germline): MGHRA, YSYEKL. This CDR3 is 17 amino acids long. The CDR3 reads CASSQDWGQHSNYGYTF. CDR3 sequence (DNA): TGCGCCAGCAGCCAAGATTGGGGCCAGCACTCTAACTATGGCTACACCTTC.

V gene TRBV2 combines with J gene TRBJ1-1; D is unclear. This CDR3 contains 15 residues. Germline V CDR1 and CDR2: SNHLY, FYNNEI. V lost 5 bases and J lost 0, with 13 bases in between. The CDR3 is CASSPEKGVNTEAFF. The DNA for the CDR3 is TGTGCCAGCAGTCCAGAAAAGGGAGTGAACACTGAAGCTTTCTTT.

The chain is built from TRBV9 and TRBJ2-2; weak D call: TRBD1 (5 bases). V lost 0 bases and J lost 0, with 6 bases in between. In germline, CDR1 is SGDLS, CDR2 YYNGEE. This CDR3 comprises 15 residues. CDR3 amino acids: CASSVGGTNTGELFF. As DNA, the CDR3 is TGTGCCAGCAGCGTAGGGGGCACGAACACCGGGGAGCTGTTTTTT.

The CDR3 protein is CASSARSGNTIYF. CDR3 DNA: TGTGCCAGCAGCGCGCGGTCTGGAAACACCATATATTTT. The V call is TRBV9, the J call TRBJ1-3; D remains unclear. The V and J ends lost 3 bases and 1 base respectively, with 5 bases between them. Per germline, CDR1 SGDLS and CDR2 YYNGEE. The CDR3 covers 13 residues.

The chain links TRBV19 to TRBJ2-1; possible D gene TRBD1, 6 bases. CDR3 length: 14 amino acids. The germline CDR1 and CDR2 sequences are LNHDA and SQIVND (reference sequence). The V end lost 3 bases, the J end lost 6 bases, and 12 bases lay between the germline ends. The CDR3 sequence is CASSIQGNSNEQFF. Written as DNA, the CDR3 is TGTGCCAGTAGTATTCAGGGGAATAGCAATGAGCAGTTCTTC.

This clone occurred a few times. J is TRBJ2-3 and V is TRBV4-1; 8 nucleotides match TRBD1. The CDR3 runs to 15 residues. Germline values: CDR1 MGHRA, CDR2 YSYEKL. With V trimmed by 1 base and J by 4 bases, 4 bases remained unmatched. The DNA of the CDR3 is TGCGCCAGCAGCCAAGGGACAGGGCACCCAGATACGCAGTATTTT. It is translated as CASSQGTGHPDTQYF.

This clone was observed a handful of times. This chain's CDR3 is CASSQDSGGLGYGYTF. The CDR3 DNA sequence: TGTGCCAGCAGCCAAGATTCAGGGGGCTTAGGCTATGGCTACACCTTC. The chain employs TRBV4-2 and TRBJ1-2, with 8 bases identical to TRBD1. From germline, CDR1 is LGHNA and CDR2 YNFKEQ. CDR3 length: 16 residues. V shed 0 bases and J 4 bases; nucleotides not matched to a gene: 7.

The rearrangement joins TRBV19 to TRBJ2-7; TRBD2 matches 8 bases. CDR1 LNHDA and CDR2 SQIVND come from the germline V gene (reference sequence). This CDR3 is 15 amino acids long. The V gene end was trimmed by 4 bases and the J gene end by 5 bases; junction bases not matched to a gene: 10. CDR3 nucleotide sequence: TGTGCCAGTAGTAGGTTCGGGCAAGCGGGGGACGAGCAGTACTTC. It is translated as CASSRFGQAGDEQYF.

This clone was found once. J is TRBJ1-2 and V is TRBV4-2; 7 bases line up with TRBD1. The CDR3 covers 14 residues. V was clipped by 6 bases and J by 7 bases; unmatched bases: 11. Per germline, CDR1 LGHNA and CDR2 YNFKEQ. CDR3 region: CASRQNDRDGGYTF. For the CDR3, the DNA is TGTGCCAGCAGGCAGAACGACAGGGACGGTGGCTACACCTTC.

The chain combines TRBV29-1 with TRBJ1-1; unclear D gene. With 4 bases removed from V and 1 base from J, the gap between germline ends came to 7 bases. Germline CDR1 is SQVTM and CDR2 is ANQGSEA. This CDR3 has 12 amino acids. Here the CDR3 reads CSVGGRNTEAFF. The DNA of the CDR3 is TGCAGCGTTGGCGGTAGGAACACTGAAGCTTTCTTT.

The chain is built from TRBV5-6 and TRBJ1-1, with D perhaps TRBD1 (5 bases). V lost 3 bases and J 1 base, leaving 22 bases between the germline ends. The CDR3 runs to 18 residues. Germline V CDR1 and CDR2: SGHDT, YYEEEE. The chain's CDR3 is CASSSVFGGTPANTEAFF. The DNA for the CDR3 is TGTGCCAGCAGCTCGGTTTTCGGGGGGACTCCAGCGAACACTGAAGCTTTCTTT.

This rearrangement joins TRBV19 to TRBJ1-5, with D perhaps matching TRBD1 (6 bases). The CDR3 covers 15 residues. Germline CDR1 is LNHDA and CDR2 is SQIVND (reference sequence). The V and J ends lost 4 bases and 1 base respectively, with 11 bases between them. CDR3 sequence reads: CASSTTGWSNQPQHF. CDR3 nucleotide sequence: TGTGCCAGTAGTACCACAGGGTGGAGCAATCAGCCCCAGCATTTT.

This chain connects TRBV27 to TRBJ2-5; possible D gene TRBD1, 5 bases. CDR1 MNHEY and CDR2 SMNVEV come from the germline V gene (reference sequence). The CDR3 runs 15 residues. V dropped 5 bases and J dropped 1 base, with 14 bases sitting between them. The CDR3 spells CASSRRRQLQETQYF. The CDR3 region has the DNA TGTGCCAGCAGTCGCCGTCGACAGCTCCAAGAGACCCAGTACTTC.

This clone has more than one count but fewer than ten. This chain links TRBV6-6 with TRBJ2-1; 13 bases align to TRBD2. The CDR3 runs 16 residues. Germline assignment: CDR1 MNHNY and CDR2 SVGAGI (reference sequence). The J segment lost 0 bases and the V segment lost 5 bases, leaving 1 base of the junction unmatched. CDR3: CASSGLAGDSYNEQFF. In nucleotides, the CDR3 is TGTGCCAGCAGTGGACTAGCGGGGGACTCCTACAATGAGCAGTTCTTC.

The chain couples TRBV6-5 to TRBJ2-3, with TRBD2 identical over 12 bases. Losses at the gene ends were 7 bases for V and 3 bases for J; bases not matched to a gene: 2. This CDR3 is 14 amino acids long. The germline gives CDR1 MNHEY, CDR2 SVGAGI. This CDR3 is CASTTSGGTDTQYF. The CDR3 DNA sequence: TGTGCCAGCACGACTAGCGGGGGTACAGATACGCAGTATTTT.

V usage is TRBV27 and J usage is TRBJ2-5, with 7 bases that match TRBD1. Trimming removed 4 bases from V and 5 bases from J; junction bases left unmatched: 10. The CDR3 covers 15 residues. CDR1 is MNHEY, CDR2 SMNVEV, per germline (reference sequence). The CDR3 reads CASSSAGTEGETQYF. The CDR3 DNA follows: TGTGCCAGCAGTTCAGCCGGGACAGAGGGGGAGACCCAGTACTTC.

This chain uses TRBV5-1 with TRBJ2-7; D call uncertain. V dropped 1 base and J dropped 5 bases, with 10 bases sitting between them. Germline CDR1 SGHRS, CDR2 YFSETQ. This CDR3 contains 13 residues. The CDR3 here is CASSLYGSHEQYF. The CDR3 DNA reads as TGCGCCAGCAGCTTGTACGGGTCCCACGAGCAGTACTTC.

The chain combines TRBV2 with TRBJ1-5; no definite D call. Germline CDR1 and CDR2: SNHLY and FYNNEI. The ends were cut back, 4 bases at V and 3 bases at J, with 13 bases in the middle. The CDR3 covers 15 residues. CDR3 sequence: CASSALGQDNQPQHF. CDR3 bases: TGTGCCAGCAGTGCGCTTGGGCAGGACAATCAGCCCCAGCATTTT.

The rearrangement joins TRBV7-3 to TRBJ1-2, with D possibly being TRBD1 (6 bases). Per germline, CDR1 SGHTA and CDR2 FQGTGA. Trimming removed 5 bases at V and 4 bases at J, with 14 bases between. This CDR3 is 14 amino acids long. The CDR3 region is CASSPSTGSYGYTF. The DNA for the CDR3 is TGTGCCAGCAGCCCATCCACAGGGTCCTATGGCTACACCTTC.

The chain recombines TRBV7-3 with TRBJ1-1; 9 positions agree with TRBD1. Germline V CDR1 and CDR2: SGHTA, FQGTGA. The V segment lost 4 bases and the J segment 3 bases; nucleotides outside the gene matches: 9. The CDR3 covers 16 residues. The CDR3 reads CASSSNAGQGYTEAFF. For the CDR3, the DNA is TGTGCCAGCAGCTCTAATGCGGGACAGGGCTACACTGAAGCTTTCTTT.

This clone showed up just a few times. The DNA for the CDR3 is TGTGCCAGCAGTTTCGGTGGGGCTCTCAGGGCTGAAGCTTTCTTT. Translation gives CASSFGGALRAEAFF. V gene TRBV27 combines with J gene TRBJ1-1, with a possible D match to TRBD1 (5 bases). The V and J ends lost 3 bases and 6 bases respectively, with 17 bases between them. This CDR3 contains 15 residues. Germline assignment: CDR1 MNHEY and CDR2 SMNVEV (reference sequence).

This clone appeared once. The junction shows a germline mismatch at one end, possibly a read error. The chain uses TRBV7-9 and TRBJ2-6, with TRBD1 identical over 7 bases. The CDR3 has 17 amino acids. The germline CDR1 and CDR2 sequences are SEHNR and FQNEAQ (reference sequence). As DNA, the CDR3 is TGTGCCAGCAGCCCCGTCGAGGGGGCTGCTGGGGCCAACGTCCCGACTTTC. This translates into CASSPVEGAAGANVPTF.